The 32 T cell receptor beta chains below all came from one sample that was sequenced in a study of blood T cell repertoires in COVID-19. Clones were read by immunoSEQ multiplex PCR, and TCRdb kept only the in-frame ones, dropping some. The profile shows around 76,000 clones, 83% of them singletons. Source material: peripheral blood. These receptors originate from a man younger than 40 with COVID-19, enrolled during active disease.

This chain connects TRBV19 to TRBJ2-5, with 8 nucleotides matching TRBD2. The CDR3 contains 14 residues. Germline-derived CDR1 and CDR2 are LNHDA and SQIVND (reference sequence). The trim removed 3 bases at V and 4 bases at J, leaving 4 bases unmatched. Here the CDR3 reads CASSMSGRTETQYF. Here the CDR3 DNA reads TGTGCCAGTAGTATGAGCGGGAGAACAGAGACCCAGTACTTC.

The chain carries TRBV5-4 and TRBJ2-3; D possibly corresponds to TRBD2 (6 bases). The CDR3 is made up of 15 amino acids. Germline assignment: CDR1 SGHNT and CDR2 YYREEE (reference sequence). The V end lost 4 bases, the J end lost 6 bases, and 18 bases lay between the germline ends. CDR3 protein: CASSGRDSLGDTQYF. The DNA for the CDR3 is TGTGCCAGCAGCGGACGGGACTCCCTAGGCGATACGCAGTATTTT.

V gene TRBV4-3 combines with J gene TRBJ1-5, with 9 bases that match TRBD1. Per the germline V gene, CDR1 is LGHNA and CDR2 is YSLEER. V trimming: 4 bases; J trimming: 4 bases; junction bases outside the gene matches: 5. The CDR3 has 15 amino acids. The CDR3 coding sequence is TGCGCCAGCAGCCTCGGGACAGGGCCTAATCAGCCCCAGCATTTT. Its protein is CASSLGTGPNQPQHF.

This clone has a single count. V is TRBV24-1 and J is TRBJ2-3; TRBD1 aligns across 12 bases. The germline CDR1 and CDR2 sequences are KGHDR and SFDVKD. This CDR3 has 17 residues. The V segment lost 6 bases and the J segment 2 bases; nucleotides outside the gene matches: 8. The CDR3 is CATSSLGTGGITDTQYF. In nucleotides, the CDR3 is TGTGCCACCAGTTCCCTTGGGACAGGGGGCATCACAGATACGCAGTATTTT.

V is TRBV12-3 or TRBV12-4 and J is TRBJ1-1, with D tentatively TRBD1 (6 bases). V dropped 1 base and J dropped 6 bases, with 9 bases sitting between them. The CDR3 has 13 residues. CDR3 in DNA: TGTGCCAGCAGTTTAGGGGGGGGGCCTGAAGCTTTCTTT. Translating gives CASSLGGGPEAFF.

This chain connects TRBV27 to TRBJ2-3, with 9 nucleotides matching TRBD2. Per germline, CDR1 MNHEY and CDR2 SMNVEV (reference sequence). V lost 5 bases and J lost 0; bases outside the gene matches: 6. The CDR3 covers 16 residues. DNA of the CDR3: TGTGCCAGCAGTCCTATAGCGGGGGCTAGCACAGATACGCAGTATTTT. It translates to CASSPIAGASTDTQYF.

The chain uses TRBV18 and TRBJ1-5; tentative D call: TRBD1 (5 bases). Trimming left V 1 base short and J 1 base short, with 8 bases between. The CDR3 has 15 residues. Germline CDR1 KGHSH, CDR2 LQKENI. DNA for the CDR3: TGTGCCAGCTCACCACTGGCAGGGAGCAATCAGCCCCAGCATTTT. Protein product: CASSPLAGSNQPQHF.

CDR3 loop: CASSEYHGQVSSGNTIYF. For the CDR3, the DNA is TGTGCCAGCAGCGAGTACCACGGACAGGTCTCCTCTGGAAACACCATATATTTT. The chain links TRBV11-2 to TRBJ1-3; 7 bases map to TRBD1. The trim removed 5 bases at V and 0 bases at J, leaving 13 bases unmatched. The CDR3 totals 18 residues. Germline lookup yields CDR1 SGHAT and CDR2 FQNNGV.

The chain couples TRBV27 to TRBJ1-1; TRBD1 agrees at 7 bases. Germline assignment: CDR1 MNHEY and CDR2 SMNVEV (reference sequence). The CDR3 has 14 residues. V trimming: 3 bases; J trimming: 5 bases; junction bases outside the gene matches: 6. The CDR3 coding sequence is TGTGCCAGCAGTTTCCGGACAGGTGGGACTGAAGCTTTCTTT. Its translation is CASSFRTGGTEAFF.

The rearrangement joins TRBV30 to TRBJ2-3; D not resolved. The CDR3 is 11 amino acids. V was clipped by 4 bases and J by 5 bases, with 7 bases between them. The germline V gene has CDR1 GTSNPN and CDR2 SVGIG (reference sequence). This CDR3 is CAWTPGDTQYF. The CDR3 DNA is TGTGCCTGGACCCCCGGAGATACGCAGTATTTT.

The chain links TRBV5-1 to TRBJ2-7; 8 nucleotides line up with TRBD2. The junction had 12 bases not matched to a gene; V was cut back by 3 bases and J by 4 bases. Germline CDR1 and CDR2: SGHRS and YFSETQ. This CDR3 is built from 16 residues. In DNA form, the CDR3 reads TGCGCCAGCAGCTCGATCGTCGGGAGGGAGGGGTACGAGCAGTACTTC. It encodes CASSSIVGREGYEQYF.

The chain recombines TRBV24-1 with TRBJ2-5; 7 bases are shared with TRBD2. CDR1 is KGHDR, CDR2 SFDVKD, per germline. This CDR3 region has 15 residues. V was pared by 9 bases and J by 5 bases, with 14 bases of the junction left unmatched. Here the CDR3 reads CATCVLGSGWETQYF. Written as DNA, the CDR3 is TGTGCCACCTGTGTTTTGGGTAGCGGGTGGGAGACCCAGTACTTC.

This chain uses TRBV27 with TRBJ1-2; 12 bases line up with TRBD1. The germline gives CDR1 MNHEY, CDR2 SMNVEV (reference sequence). With V trimmed by 5 bases and J by 6 bases, 13 bases remained unmatched. This CDR3 has 17 residues. The CDR3 sequence is CASSGGQGARKRDGYTF. The CDR3 nucleotides are TGTGCCAGCAGTGGGGGACAGGGGGCGCGAAAGAGGGATGGCTACACCTTC.

This clone has more than one count but fewer than ten. J is TRBJ2-5 and V is TRBV5-6; D unclear. The CDR3 runs 13 residues. Trimming shortened V by 0 bases and J by 1 base, and 4 bases separated the two germline ends. Germline V CDR1 and CDR2: SGHDT, YYEEEE. The CDR3 here is CASSLVSQETQYF. As DNA, the CDR3 is TGTGCCAGCAGCTTGGTCTCCCAAGAGACCCAGTACTTC.

The chain links TRBV21-1 to TRBJ2-7; the tabulated D call, TRBD2, remains unverified against the DNA. TRBV21-1 is a pseudogene segment. The CDR3 has 23 amino acids. CDR3 in amino acids: CASSNGGRSGKGLAGLGGYEQYF. The CDR3 DNA follows: TGTGCCAGCAGCAATGGGGGTCGGTCGGGGAAAGGACTAGCGGGTCTTGGTGGCTACGAGCAATACTTC.

This rearrangement joins TRBV11-2 to TRBJ1-3; no definite D call. The CDR3 length is 12 residues. Germline assignment: CDR1 SGHAT and CDR2 FQNNGV. V was pared by 5 bases and J by 1 base, with 3 bases between. CDR3 DNA sequence: TGTGCCAGCAGCCAATCTGGAAACACCATATATTTT. Translating it yields CASSQSGNTIYF.

The J gene is TRBJ2-1, the V gene TRBV11-2, with TRBD1 identical over 7 bases. Per the germline V gene, CDR1 is SGHAT and CDR2 is FQNNGV. The junction had 14 bases not matched to a gene; V was cut back by 5 bases and J by 1 base. The length of the CDR3 is 18 residues. The CDR3 protein is CASSQRGQTGVSYNEQFF. Here the CDR3 DNA reads TGTGCCAGCAGCCAGAGGGGTCAAACAGGGGTATCCTACAATGAGCAGTTCTTC.

The V and J genes are TRBV28 and TRBJ2-1; D is unresolved. The CDR3 runs to 14 residues. V lost 6 bases and J 1 base, leaving 10 bases between the germline ends. The germline gives CDR1 MDHEN, CDR2 SYDVKM. CDR3 amino acids: CASSRVISYNEQFF. For the CDR3, the DNA is TGTGCCAGCAGCCGCGTTATTTCCTACAATGAGCAGTTCTTC. The entire variable domain, with the rest obtained from reference TRBV28 and TRBJ2-1, is as follows: DVKVTQSSRYLVKRTGEKVFLECVQDMDHENMFWYRQDPGLGLRLIYFSYDVKMKEKGDIPEGYSVSREKKERFSLILESASTNQTSMYLCASSRVISYNEQFFGPGTRLTVL.

The V and J genes are TRBV5-1 and TRBJ2-7; 10 bases fit TRBD2. The junction had 5 bases not matched to a gene; V was cut back by 3 bases and J by 5 bases. This CDR3 has 14 residues. CDR1 and CDR2 (germline): SGHRS, YFSETQ. The DNA of the CDR3 is TGCGCCAGCAGCTCCTCTAGCGGGAGAAACGAGCAGTACTTC. Its translation is CASSSSSGRNEQYF.

This clone was counted only a few times. The V call is TRBV6-5, the J call TRBJ2-6; weak D call: TRBD1 (5 bases). Germline CDR1 MNHEY, CDR2 SVGAGI. The CDR3 is 15 amino acids. Trimming cost V 5 bases and J 0 bases, with 8 bases left between them. This CDR3 reads CASSPQVSGANVLTF. The CDR3 DNA reads TGTGCCAGCAGTCCACAGGTCTCTGGGGCCAACGTCCTGACTTTC.

The chain carries TRBV28 and TRBJ1-2; D is ambiguous. CDR1 MDHEN and CDR2 SYDVKM come from the germline V gene. There are 12 residues in the CDR3. Trimming removed 1 base from V and 8 bases from J, with 8 bases in between. The CDR3 DNA sequence: TGTGCCAGCAGTTTATCGGGTCAAGGCTACACCTTC. Encoded protein: CASSLSGQGYTF.

Only a few counts were recorded for this clone. V and J are TRBV27 and TRBJ2-7, with D uncertain. V was clipped by 2 bases and J by 8 bases, with 22 bases between them. The CDR3 is 16 residues long. CDR1 and CDR2 from the germline V gene are MNHEY and SMNVEV (reference sequence). This chain's CDR3 is CASSLAPGGRPTKQYF. The CDR3 bases are TGTGCCAGCAGTTTAGCCCCTGGCGGCAGACCAACGAAGCAGTACTTC.

The rearrangement uses TRBV4-1 and TRBJ2-7; tentatively, D is TRBD2 (6 bases). The length of the CDR3 is 17 residues. Germline assignment: CDR1 MGHRA and CDR2 YSYEKL. V was clipped by 1 base and J by 1 base, with 17 bases between them. This chain's CDR3 is CASSQGRATSGSYEQYF. The DNA of the CDR3 is TGCGCCAGCAGCCAAGGTCGAGCGACAAGCGGGTCCTACGAGCAGTACTTC.

The chain is built from TRBV28 and TRBJ1-5, with 9 bases fitting TRBD1. After removal of 6 bases from V and 3 bases from J, the junction contained 6 bases not matched to a gene. The V gene's germline CDR1 is MDHEN and CDR2 SYDVKM. This CDR3 contains 15 residues. CDR3 nucleotide sequence: TGTGCCAGCAGGACGGGACAGGGACACAATCAGCCCCAGCATTTT. It translates to CASRTGQGHNQPQHF. The full variable domain, its missing parts supplied by reference TRBV28 and TRBJ1-5, is DVKVTQSSRYLVKRTGEKVFLECVQDMDHENMFWYRQDPGLGLRLIYFSYDVKMKEKGDIPEGYSVSREKKERFSLILESASTNQTSMYLCASRTGQGHNQPQHFGDGTRLSIL.

The V and J genes are TRBV5-6 and TRBJ1-1, with D unclear. The CDR3 has 13 amino acids. The germline CDR1 and CDR2 sequences are SGHDT and YYEEEE. Trimming took off 4 bases at V and 5 bases at J, with 12 bases between the two ends. The CDR3 protein is CASSRSGSTEAFF. The CDR3, as DNA: TGTGCCAGCAGCCGGTCCGGGAGTACTGAAGCTTTCTTT.

The chain recombines TRBV7-2 with TRBJ2-3; possibly TRBD2 for D (6 bases). The CDR3 has 16 amino acids. Trimming removed 5 bases at V and 2 bases at J, with 17 bases between. Germline V CDR1 and CDR2: SGHTA, FQGNSA. The CDR3 DNA follows: TGTGCCAGCAGCCCTCAGGCGGGGCGATACACAGATACGCAGTATTTT. Its protein product is CASSPQAGRYTDTQYF.

In nucleotides, the CDR3 is TGTGCCAGCAGCCCCGGGACGGCAAGAGGGGGTGGCTACACCTTC. It codes for CASSPGTARGGGYTF. The rearrangement joins TRBV7-2 to TRBJ1-2, with TRBD1 as a possible D gene (6 bases). Per the germline V gene, CDR1 is SGHTA and CDR2 is FQGNSA. Trimming pared 5 bases from V and 7 bases from J, leaving 20 bases between. The CDR3 has 15 residues. The variable domain in full, with the rest retrieved from reference TRBV7-2 and TRBJ1-2, is GAGVSQSPSNKVTEKGKDVELRCDPISGHTALYWYRQSLGQGLEFLIYFQGNSAPDKSGLPSDRFSAERTGGSVSTLTIQRTQQEDSAVYLCASSPGTARGGGYTFGSGTRLTVV.

This clone was picked up a small number of times. V is TRBV5-5 and J is TRBJ2-5, with no clear D. V shed 0 bases and J shed 2 bases, with 8 bases lying between them. The CDR3 covers 14 residues. Germline-derived CDR1 and CDR2 are SGHKS and YYEKEE (reference sequence). For the CDR3, the DNA is TGTGCCAGCAGCTTGGGGAGTTCGCAAGAGACCCAGTACTTC. Translation gives CASSLGSSQETQYF.

This clone was recorded once. The chain joins TRBV6-5 to TRBJ2-2; D is uncertain. This CDR3 comprises 15 residues. Trimming removed 7 bases from V and 2 bases from J, with 14 bases in between. CDR1 MNHEY and CDR2 SVGAGI come from the germline V gene. The CDR3 sequence is CASTKTIPNTGELFF. CDR3 bases: TGTGCCAGCACAAAGACAATACCTAACACCGGGGAGCTGTTTTTT.

V and J are TRBV28 and TRBJ1-2; 8 nucleotides match TRBD1. CDR3 length: 12 amino acids. The trim removed 4 bases at V and 8 bases at J, leaving 3 bases unmatched. The germline V gene encodes CDR1 MDHEN and CDR2 SYDVKM. The CDR3 region is CASSSDRGGYTF. The DNA of the CDR3 is TGTGCCAGCAGTTCCGACAGGGGCGGCTACACCTTC.

The gene calls are TRBV7-8 and TRBJ2-3, with D perhaps TRBD2 (5 bases). CDR3 length: 15 residues. Germline-derived CDR1 and CDR2 are SGHVS and FQNEAQ. The V end lost 6 bases, the J end lost 6 bases, and 19 bases lay between the germline ends. The CDR3 loop is CASRLQRNPGDTQYF. As DNA, the CDR3 is TGTGCCAGCAGGTTACAGCGTAATCCGGGGGATACGCAGTATTTT.

The chain employs TRBV19 and TRBJ2-1; 7 bases agree with TRBD2. CDR3 length: 14 amino acids. Germline CDR1 is LNHDA and CDR2 is SQIVND (reference sequence). The J segment lost 2 bases and the V segment lost 3 bases, leaving 1 base of the junction unmatched. Written as DNA, the CDR3 is TGTGCCAGTAGTATGGCGGGGGCCTACAATGAGCAGTTCTTC. Protein sequence: CASSMAGAYNEQFF.